This TCR beta chain is from a study of blood T cells in healthy people across ages. This clonotype showed up many times. Its antigen is undetermined. Per sample, a minimum of 6 million PBMCs were isolated. Study-wide points: A strong correlation was found between TCR beta diversity and the percentage of naive T cells. Per million T cells, the diversity of TCR beta decreased roughly linearly as age advanced.

This CDR3 region has 11 residues. Germline V gene data show CDR1 as SQVTM and CDR2 as ANQGSEA. V was shortened by 4 bases and J by 5 bases, with 9 bases between the two germline ends. Sample-barcoded 5' priming and a J-beta primer mix drove a second PCR of 7 to 11 cycles. Every molecule of cDNA carried a tag from a template-switch adaptor with 12 random nucleotides. Using its own MiXCR run on the 5' RACE reads, TCRdb lists one record per CDR3 protein. The repertoire holds about 1 million distinct CDR3 sequences, with 35% to 50% as singletons. This TCR was sampled from an older woman in good health. The sample consisted of blood. V and J are TRBV29-1 and TRBJ2-7, with D possibly TRBD2 on 5 matching bases. CDR3 region: CSVVGANEQYF. The CDR3 DNA is TGCAGCGTTGTGGGAGCTAACGAGCAGTACTTC.